Listed below are T cell receptor beta chains from one sample, sequenced in a study of CD8+CD57+ T cells in acquired aplastic anemia. MiXCR was run by TCRdb on the reads, yielding one entry per CDR3 protein. The table shows under 200,000 distinct CDR3 sequences, with more than 45% occurring only once. Sequencing was done on a sample of sorted CD4+, CD8+, or CD8+CD57+ T cells (not recorded which) from PBMCs. The receptors were sampled from a human donor with aplastic anemia. Both conserved end residues are part of each CDR3. D genes are given only for firm matches. Clone size is stated in some rows and not others, as once, few, many or a class when expanded.

cdr3_aa cdr3_nt v_call clone_size j_call d_call
CASSPPYPGQGSYNEQFF TGTGCCAGCAGCCCCCCCTACCCGGGACAGGGTAGCTACAATGAGCAGTTCTTC TRBV9 . TRBJ2-1 TRBD1
CASSGGTSGGDQETQYF TGTGCCAGCAGTGGTGGGACTAGCGGGGGGGACCAAGAGACCCAGTACTTC TRBV10-2 once TRBJ2-5 TRBD2
CASENPGLPYEQYF TGTGCCAGCGAGAATCCGGGACTCCCGTACGAGCAGTACTTC TRBV10-3 . TRBJ2-7 .
CASSLERVSYEQYF TGTGCCAGCAGCTTGGAGAGAGTCTCCTACGAGCAGTACTTC TRBV5-5 many TRBJ2-7 .
CASSHGGSPYEQYF TGTGCCAGTAGCCACGGGGGCTCCCCCTACGAGCAGTACTTC TRBV19 once TRBJ2-7 .
CSASSGGGEREQYF TGCAGTGCTTCTAGCGGGGGAGGGGAGCGCGAGCAGTACTTC TRBV20-1 . TRBJ2-7 TRBD2
CASSLQGTYEQYF TGCGCCAGCAGCTTACAGGGTACCTACGAGCAGTACTTC TRBV5-1 many TRBJ2-7 .
CATSRDLRVDNSPLHF TGTGCCACCAGCAGAGATCTCAGGGTCGATAATTCACCCCTCCACTTT TRBV15 . TRBJ1-6 .
CASSLGTSGRVGTDTQYF TGCGCCAGCAGCTTGGGGACTAGCGGGAGAGTAGGGACAGATACGCAGTATTTT TRBV5-1 many TRBJ2-3 TRBD2
CASSLEGAGELFF TGTGCCAGCAGTTTGGAGGGTGCCGGGGAGCTGTTTTTT TRBV6-5 many TRBJ2-2 .
CGASLGTTSTDTQYF TGCGGTGCTAGCCTCGGGACTACCTCCACAGATACGCAGTATTTT TRBV20-1 once TRBJ2-3 TRBD2
CSVEKGAGGRELFF TGCAGCGTTGAGAAGGGGGCGGGAGGTCGGGAGCTGTTTTTT TRBV29-1 . TRBJ2-2 .
CASSPRTTCNGQFF TGTGCCAGCAGCCCCCGGACGACGTGCAATGGGCAGTTCTTC TRBV7-8 . TRBJ2-1 .
CASSNLTGYSNQPQHF TGTGCCAGTAGTAACCTCACAGGATATAGCAATCAGCCCCAGCATTTT TRBV19 . TRBJ1-5 .
CASSPHRSVDEQYF TGTGCCAGCAGCCCCCATAGGTCGGTGGACGAGCAGTACTTC TRBV11-3 many TRBJ2-7 .
CASEDSTSSEQYF TGTGCCAGCGAGGATAGTACCTCGTCTGAGCAGTACTTC TRBV2 . TRBJ2-7 .
CASKTGRADNEQFF TGTGCCAGCAAGACCGGGAGGGCCGACAATGAGCAGTTCTTC TRBV19 . TRBJ2-1 TRBD2
CASSIRQVPYEQYF TGCGCCAGCAGCATCCGACAGGTACCCTACGAGCAGTACTTC TRBV5-1 . TRBJ2-7 .
CASSLRGGLQETQYF TGTGCCAGCAGCTTGCGGGGGGGCCTCCAAGAGACCCAGTACTTC TRBV5-4 . TRBJ2-5 TRBD2
CASYGAIAHGYTF TGTGCCAGCTATGGGGCTATAGCCCACGGCTACACCTTC TRBV7-9 . TRBJ1-2 .
CASSFRDRALREQYF TGTGCCAGCAGCTTCCGGGACAGGGCCTTGAGGGAGCAGTACTTC TRBV7-8 many TRBJ2-7 TRBD1
CASSEPQGVNTEAFF TGTGCCAGCAGTGAACCACAGGGGGTGAACACTGAAGCTTTCTTT TRBV2 . TRBJ1-1 TRBD1
CASSSHPGQPQHF TGTGCCAGCAGCTCGCACCCCGGTCAGCCCCAGCATTTT TRBV7-2 . TRBJ1-5 .
CASSLDRYSETQYF TGTGCCAGCAGCCTGGACCGCTACTCTGAGACCCAGTACTTC TRBV10-3 once TRBJ2-5 .
CASSIQGSSNYGYAF TGCGCCAGCAGCATTCAGGGCTCTTCTAACTATGGCTACGCCTTC TRBV5-1 . TRBJ1-2 .
CASSESTGEQYF TGTGCCAGCAGTGAGTCAACGGGGGAGCAGTACTTC TRBV25-1 . TRBJ2-7 .
CASSFLLAGSPRTDTQYF TGTGCCAGCAGCTTCCTACTAGCGGGATCTCCTCGCACAGATACGCAGTATTTT TRBV11-2 many TRBJ2-3 TRBD2
CASSLRGGDNEQFF TGCGCCAGCAGCTTGCGGGGAGGGGACAATGAGCAGTTCTTC TRBV5-1 . TRBJ2-1 TRBD2
CASSFYVGGTDTQYF TGTGCCAGCAGCTTCTACGTGGGGGGCACAGATACGCAGTATTTT TRBV7-8 many TRBJ2-3 .
CSASGFVRGRSNQPQHF TGCAGTGCTAGTGGTTTTGTCCGGGGTCGTAGCAATCAGCCCCAGCATTTT TRBV20-1 many TRBJ1-5 .
CATSDLDKGYTF TGTGCCACCAGTGACCTCGACAAGGGCTACACCTTC TRBV24-1 . TRBJ1-2 .
CASSYGLRTVGHQPQHF TGTGCCAGCAGTTACGGACTAAGGACAGTTGGGCATCAGCCCCAGCATTTT TRBV6-2/TRBV6-3 . TRBJ1-5 .
CASSVDDSSGNTIYF TGTGCCAGCAGCGTAGACGACAGCTCTGGAAACACCATATATTTT TRBV9 . TRBJ1-3 .
CASSIDLSMGGGYNEQFF TGTGCCAGTAGTATAGATCTTAGCATGGGCGGGGGCTACAATGAGCAGTTCTTC TRBV19 . TRBJ2-1 TRBD2
CSAVREGELFF TGCAGTGCTGTCCGGGAAGGGGAGTTGTTTTTT TRBV20-1 . TRBJ2-2 .
CASSVLAGMHPGANVLTF TGTGCCAGCAGCGTACTAGCGGGGATGCATCCTGGGGCCAACGTCCTGACTTTC TRBV11-2 . TRBJ2-6 TRBD2
CASSYSWGRTEASF TGTGCCAGCAGTTACTCGTGGGGCCGGACTGAAGCTTCCTTT TRBV6-5 . TRBJ1-1 .
CSASGWAGGSYEQYF TGCAGTGCTAGTGGTTGGGCGGGGGGGTCTTACGAGCAGTACTTC TRBV20-1 . TRBJ2-7 TRBD2
CATSRVSGTGETQYF TGTGCCACCAGCAGAGTAAGCGGGACGGGGGAGACCCAGTACTTC TRBV15 few TRBJ2-5 TRBD2
CASSTTWNSPLHF TGTGCCAGTAGCACCACTTGGAATTCACCCCTCCACTTT TRBV19 . TRBJ1-6 .
CSVVGLASYNEQFF TGCAGCGTTGTCGGGCTGGCGTCGTACAATGAGCAGTTCTTC TRBV29-1 few TRBJ2-1 .
CATSRETSGRPQYF TGTGCCACCAGCAGAGAGACTAGCGGGAGGCCCCAGTACTTC TRBV15 many TRBJ2-5 TRBD2
CSVASDRGDEQYF TGCAGCGTTGCTTCGGACAGGGGGGACGAGCAGTACTTC TRBV29-1 once TRBJ2-7 TRBD1
CSAHRDRVDFQYF TGCAGCGCCCATCGGGACAGGGTGGATTTCCAGTATTTT TRBV29-1 . TRBJ2-3 TRBD1
CSVAPEEGYTF TGCAGCGTTGCTCCGGAGGAGGGCTACACCTTC TRBV29-1 . TRBJ1-2 .